The rows below give T cell receptor beta chains drawn from one sample of a study of Ad26.COV2.S vaccination and SARS-CoV-2 variants. Measured with immunoSEQ multiplex PCR; TCRdb has only the in-frame clones, and not every one. The profile shows roughly 510,000 clones, about 83% of them singletons. Source: peripheral blood, taken in a trial of Ad26.COV2.S vaccine versus placebo. These receptors originate from a person aged 18-60 years who received the Ad26.COV2.S COVID-19 vaccine or a placebo. Both conserved end residues are part of each CDR3. The D gene is left open where the match is weak. The size of a clone is reported for some rows only, either as once, few or many, or as a class for expanded clones.

j_call: TRBJ1-1; d_call: TRBD1; v_call: TRBV25-1; clone_size: .; cdr3_aa: CAWAGQASMNTEAFF; cdr3_nt: TGTGCCTGGGCCGGACAGGCGAGCATGAACACTGAAGCTTTCTTT
j_call: TRBJ2-1; d_call: .; v_call: TRBV29-1; clone_size: .; cdr3_aa: CSVDRGYEQFF; cdr3_nt: TGCAGCGTTGATCGGGGGTACGAGCAGTTCTTC
j_call: TRBJ1-5; d_call: .; v_call: TRBV28; clone_size: .; cdr3_aa: CASSLVGSNQPQHF; cdr3_nt: TGTGCCAGCAGTTTAGTAGGGAGCAATCAGCCCCAGCATTTT
j_call: TRBJ2-7; d_call: .; v_call: TRBV6-5; clone_size: once; cdr3_aa: CASSYSRGSVSHEQYF; cdr3_nt: TGTGCCAGCAGTTACTCGCGGGGCTCCGTATCCCACGAGCAGTACTTC
j_call: TRBJ1-1; d_call: TRBD1; v_call: TRBV5-1; clone_size: .; cdr3_aa: CASSSGQGRGMNTEAFF; cdr3_nt: TGCGCCAGCAGCTCCGGACAGGGGAGAGGTATGAACACTGAAGCTTTCTTT
j_call: TRBJ2-3; d_call: .; v_call: TRBV9; clone_size: .; cdr3_aa: CASGPSGTDTQYF; cdr3_nt: TGTGCCAGCGGCCCCTCAGGCACAGATACGCAGTATTTT
j_call: TRBJ2-7; d_call: .; v_call: TRBV7-8; clone_size: .; cdr3_aa: CASSLAGAEAAEQYF; cdr3_nt: TGTGCCAGCAGCTTAGCCGGAGCCGAGGCTGCCGAGCAGTACTTC
j_call: TRBJ1-2; d_call: .; v_call: TRBV29-1; clone_size: .; cdr3_aa: CSVRILSGLSNYGYTF; cdr3_nt: TGCAGCGTTAGAATACTATCAGGGCTTTCTAACTATGGCTACACCTTC
j_call: TRBJ2-1; d_call: .; v_call: TRBV28; clone_size: .; cdr3_aa: CASSLGPRFYEQFF; cdr3_nt: TGTGCCAGCAGTTTAGGCCCTAGGTTCTATGAGCAGTTCTTC
j_call: TRBJ2-7; d_call: .; v_call: TRBV28; clone_size: .; cdr3_aa: CASRDPHEQYF; cdr3_nt: TGTGCCAGCAGGGATCCCCACGAGCAGTACTTC
j_call: TRBJ1-1; d_call: .; v_call: TRBV7-2; clone_size: .; cdr3_aa: CASNALRTSEAFF; cdr3_nt: TGTGCCAGCAACGCACTACGGACAAGCGAAGCTTTCTTT
j_call: TRBJ1-6; d_call: .; v_call: TRBV19; clone_size: once; cdr3_aa: CASRTAGTGLNSPLHF; cdr3_nt: TGTGCCAGTAGGACCGCCGGGACCGGGCTTAATTCACCCCTCCACTTT
j_call: TRBJ2-5; d_call: .; v_call: TRBV3-1/TRBV3-2; clone_size: .; cdr3_aa: CASSPNGRVAETQYF; cdr3_nt: TGTGCCAGCAGCCCTAACGGGCGGGTTGCTGAGACCCAGTACTTC
j_call: TRBJ2-1; d_call: .; v_call: TRBV6-5; clone_size: .; cdr3_aa: CASSTRRRGNEQFF; cdr3_nt: TGTGCCAGCAGTACACGTCGTAGAGGCAATGAGCAGTTCTTC
j_call: TRBJ2-4; d_call: .; v_call: TRBV7-9; clone_size: .; cdr3_aa: CASSPPTRIAKNIQYF; cdr3_nt: TGTGCCAGCAGCCCCCCGACCCGTATAGCCAAAAACATTCAGTACTTC
j_call: TRBJ2-7; d_call: .; v_call: TRBV2; clone_size: .; cdr3_aa: CASRHGRDAYEQYF; cdr3_nt: TGTGCCAGCCGACATGGCAGGGATGCATACGAGCAGTACTTC
j_call: TRBJ2-2; d_call: .; v_call: TRBV12-3/TRBV12-4; clone_size: .; cdr3_aa: CASSFSYFELFF; cdr3_nt: TGTGCCAGCAGTTTTTCATACTTTGAGCTGTTTTTT
j_call: TRBJ2-4; d_call: TRBD1; v_call: TRBV6-6; clone_size: .; cdr3_aa: CASSPSRQGLAKNIQYF; cdr3_nt: TGTGCCAGCAGTCCCTCCCGACAGGGGCTAGCCAAAAACATTCAGTACTTC
j_call: TRBJ2-5; d_call: TRBD2; v_call: TRBV7-6; clone_size: .; cdr3_aa: CASSLGSSGRWGTQYF; cdr3_nt: TGTGCCAGCAGCTTAGGGTCTAGCGGGAGATGGGGGACCCAGTACTTC
j_call: TRBJ2-1; d_call: TRBD2; v_call: TRBV5-6; clone_size: once; cdr3_aa: CASSSWLAGIDEQFF; cdr3_nt: TGTGCCAGCAGCTCGTGGCTAGCGGGAATTGATGAGCAGTTCTTC
j_call: TRBJ2-5; d_call: .; v_call: TRBV11-2; clone_size: .; cdr3_aa: CASSLLRTFEETQYF; cdr3_nt: TGTGCCAGCAGCTTACTTAGAACTTTCGAAGAGACCCAGTACTTC
j_call: TRBJ2-1; d_call: .; v_call: TRBV9; clone_size: .; cdr3_aa: CASSVGLVNEQFF; cdr3_nt: TGTGCCAGCAGCGTAGGGTTGGTTAATGAGCAGTTCTTC
j_call: TRBJ1-1; d_call: .; v_call: TRBV30; clone_size: .; cdr3_aa: CAWERGLLAFF; cdr3_nt: TGTGCCTGGGAAAGGGGACTGCTGGCTTTCTTT
j_call: TRBJ2-2; d_call: .; v_call: TRBV7-9; clone_size: few; cdr3_aa: CASSPRLGVTGELFF; cdr3_nt: TGTGCCAGCAGTCCCCGACTAGGGGTCACCGGGGAGCTGTTTTTT
j_call: TRBJ2-7; d_call: TRBD2; v_call: TRBV10-1; clone_size: once; cdr3_aa: CASLRGGSGRACYEQYF; cdr3_nt: TGCGCCAGCCTACGGGGGGGTAGCGGGAGGGCCTGTTACGAGCAGTACTTC
j_call: TRBJ2-7; d_call: TRBD2; v_call: TRBV6-5; clone_size: .; cdr3_aa: CASSHRAGPYEQYF; cdr3_nt: TGTGCCAGCAGCCACCGAGCGGGACCCTACGAGCAGTACTTC
j_call: TRBJ2-3; d_call: TRBD2; v_call: TRBV7-2; clone_size: .; cdr3_aa: CASSNGLAGRISTDTQYF; cdr3_nt: TGTGCCAGCAGCAACGGACTAGCGGGGAGAATCAGCACAGATACGCAGTATTTT
j_call: TRBJ2-1; d_call: TRBD2; v_call: TRBV5-1; clone_size: .; cdr3_aa: CASSLYLLAGGQEQFF; cdr3_nt: TGCGCCAGCAGCTTGTATTTACTAGCGGGAGGGCAGGAGCAGTTCTTC
j_call: TRBJ1-5; d_call: .; v_call: TRBV30; clone_size: .; cdr3_aa: CAWSATGPQHF; cdr3_nt: TGTGCCTGGAGTGCCACAGGGCCCCAGCATTTT
j_call: TRBJ2-7; d_call: TRBD1; v_call: TRBV29-1; clone_size: .; cdr3_aa: CSVAGTGYEQYF; cdr3_nt: TGCAGCGTTGCAGGGACAGGTTACGAGCAGTACTTC
j_call: TRBJ2-7; d_call: .; v_call: TRBV12-3/TRBV12-4; clone_size: .; cdr3_aa: CASSIASYEQYF; cdr3_nt: TGTGCCAGCAGTATAGCCAGTTACGAGCAGTACTTC
j_call: TRBJ2-2; d_call: .; v_call: TRBV5-4; clone_size: .; cdr3_aa: CASSLKGGTGELFF; cdr3_nt: TGTGCCAGCAGCTTGAAGGGGGGCACCGGGGAGCTGTTTTTT
j_call: TRBJ2-3; d_call: .; v_call: TRBV5-1; clone_size: .; cdr3_aa: CASSLRGVEKDTQYF; cdr3_nt: TGCGCCAGCAGCTTGCGAGGGGTGGAGAAAGATACGCAGTATTTT
j_call: TRBJ2-3; d_call: TRBD2; v_call: TRBV20-1; clone_size: once; cdr3_aa: CSASTSGEGNTQYF; cdr3_nt: TGCAGTGCTAGTACTAGCGGGGAGGGGAATACGCAGTATTTT
j_call: TRBJ1-4; d_call: TRBD1; v_call: TRBV7-9; clone_size: .; cdr3_aa: CASSLVGGGEKLFF; cdr3_nt: TGTGCCAGCAGCTTGGTAGGGGGCGGTGAAAAACTGTTTTTT
j_call: TRBJ2-7; d_call: TRBD2; v_call: TRBV7-2; clone_size: once; cdr3_aa: CASSSRAGTSVLGEQYF; cdr3_nt: TGTGCCAGCAGCTCCCGGGCGGGGACTAGCGTCCTCGGGGAGCAGTACTTC
j_call: TRBJ2-1; d_call: .; v_call: TRBV5-1; clone_size: .; cdr3_aa: CASSLGQGLDEQFF; cdr3_nt: TGCGCCAGCAGCTTGGGGCAGGGACTCGATGAGCAGTTCTTC
j_call: TRBJ1-4; d_call: .; v_call: TRBV5-1; clone_size: once; cdr3_aa: CASRTLVGEKLFF; cdr3_nt: TGCGCCAGCCGCACTTTGGTGGGTGAAAAACTGTTTTTT
j_call: TRBJ2-1; d_call: TRBD1; v_call: TRBV7-2; clone_size: .; cdr3_aa: CASRLTGGDEQFF; cdr3_nt: TGTGCCAGCAGATTGACAGGGGGGGATGAGCAGTTCTTC
j_call: TRBJ2-5; d_call: .; v_call: TRBV29-1; clone_size: once; cdr3_aa: CSVAGDLETQYF; cdr3_nt: TGCAGCGTCGCAGGGGACTTAGAGACCCAGTACTTC
j_call: TRBJ2-3; d_call: TRBD2; v_call: TRBV7-2; clone_size: .; cdr3_aa: CASSLWLAGGRADTQYF; cdr3_nt: TGTGCCAGCAGCTTATGGCTAGCGGGAGGGCGCGCAGATACGCAGTATTTT
j_call: TRBJ1-2; d_call: .; v_call: TRBV30; clone_size: .; cdr3_aa: CAWTLLANYGYTF; cdr3_nt: TGTGCCTGGACATTATTAGCTAACTATGGCTACACCTTC
j_call: TRBJ2-7; d_call: .; v_call: TRBV6-2/TRBV6-3; clone_size: .; cdr3_aa: CASSYPTPSSYEQYF; cdr3_nt: TGTGCCAGCAGTTACCCCACACCGAGCTCCTACGAGCAGTACTTC
j_call: TRBJ2-5; d_call: .; v_call: TRBV5-8; clone_size: .; cdr3_aa: CASSFGGTKGETQYF; cdr3_nt: TGTGCCAGCAGCTTCGGCGGAACGAAGGGGGAGACCCAGTACTTC
j_call: TRBJ1-2; d_call: .; v_call: TRBV6-5; clone_size: .; cdr3_aa: CASSPTSNYGYTF; cdr3_nt: TGTGCCAGCAGTCCGACATCCAACTATGGCTACACCTTC
j_call: TRBJ1-2; d_call: TRBD1; v_call: TRBV28; clone_size: .; cdr3_aa: CASRSPGQGVGYTF; cdr3_nt: TGTGCCAGCAGGTCGCCGGGACAGGGAGTTGGCTACACCTTC